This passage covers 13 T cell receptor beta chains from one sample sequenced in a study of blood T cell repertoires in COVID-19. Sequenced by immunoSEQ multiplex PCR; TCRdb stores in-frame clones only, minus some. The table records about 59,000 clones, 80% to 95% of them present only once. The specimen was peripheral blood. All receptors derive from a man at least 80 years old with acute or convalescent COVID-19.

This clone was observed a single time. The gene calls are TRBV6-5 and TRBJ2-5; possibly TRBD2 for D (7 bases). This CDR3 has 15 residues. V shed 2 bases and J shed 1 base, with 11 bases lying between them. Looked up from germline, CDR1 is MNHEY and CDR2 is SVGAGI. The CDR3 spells CASSYGGAGQETQYF. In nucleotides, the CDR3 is TGTGCCAGCAGTTACGGGGGGGCTGGCCAAGAGACCCAGTACTTC.

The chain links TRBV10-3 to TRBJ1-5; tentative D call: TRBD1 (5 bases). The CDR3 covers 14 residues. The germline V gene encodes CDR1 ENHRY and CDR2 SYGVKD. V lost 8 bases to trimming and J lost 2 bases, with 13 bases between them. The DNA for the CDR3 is TGTGCCATCGGGACGGGGGGTGGCAATCAGCCCCAGCATTTT. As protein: CAIGTGGGNQPQHF.

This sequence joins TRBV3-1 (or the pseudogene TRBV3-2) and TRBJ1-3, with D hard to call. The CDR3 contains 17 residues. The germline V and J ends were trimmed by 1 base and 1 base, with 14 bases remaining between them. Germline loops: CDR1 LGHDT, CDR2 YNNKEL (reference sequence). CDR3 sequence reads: CASSQGRGILSGNTIYF. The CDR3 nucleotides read TGTGCCAGCAGCCAAGGGCGGGGAATCTTGTCTGGAAACACCATATATTTT.

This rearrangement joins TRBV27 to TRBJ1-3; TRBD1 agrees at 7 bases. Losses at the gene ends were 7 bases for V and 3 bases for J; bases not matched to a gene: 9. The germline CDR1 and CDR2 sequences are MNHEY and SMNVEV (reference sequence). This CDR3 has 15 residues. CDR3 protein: CASTHPRTGGNTIYF. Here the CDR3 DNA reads TGTGCCAGCACCCACCCCCGGACAGGTGGAAACACCATATATTTT.

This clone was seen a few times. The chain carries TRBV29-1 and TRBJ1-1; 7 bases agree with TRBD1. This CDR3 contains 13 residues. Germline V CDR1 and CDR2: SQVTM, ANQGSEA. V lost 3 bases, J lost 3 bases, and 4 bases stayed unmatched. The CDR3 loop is CSVEMTGHTEAFF. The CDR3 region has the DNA TGCAGCGTTGAGATGACAGGGCACACTGAAGCTTTCTTT. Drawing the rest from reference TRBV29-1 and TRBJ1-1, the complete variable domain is SAVISQKPSRDICQRGTSLTIQCQVDSQVTMMFWYRQQPGQSLTLIATANQGSEATYESGFVIDKFPISRPNLTFSTLTVSNMSPEDSSIYLCSVEMTGHTEAFFGQGTRLTVV.

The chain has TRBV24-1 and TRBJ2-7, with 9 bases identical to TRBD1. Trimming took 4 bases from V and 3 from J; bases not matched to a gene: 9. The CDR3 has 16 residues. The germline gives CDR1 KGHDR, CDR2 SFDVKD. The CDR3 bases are TGTGCCACCAGTGAGGGACAGGGATCCTTGAGCTACGAGCAGTACTTC. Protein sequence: CATSEGQGSLSYEQYF.

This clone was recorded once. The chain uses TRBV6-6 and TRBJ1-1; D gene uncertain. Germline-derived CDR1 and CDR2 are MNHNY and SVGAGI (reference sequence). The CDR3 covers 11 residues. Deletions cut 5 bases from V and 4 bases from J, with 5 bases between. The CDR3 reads CASSGGTEAFF. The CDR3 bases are TGTGCCAGCAGTGGAGGCACTGAAGCTTTCTTT.

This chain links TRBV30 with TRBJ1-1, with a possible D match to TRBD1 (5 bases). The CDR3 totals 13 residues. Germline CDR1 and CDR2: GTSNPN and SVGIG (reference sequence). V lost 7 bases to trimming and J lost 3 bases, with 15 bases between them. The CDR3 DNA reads TGTGCCTCGACGGGGGTGGCGGACACTGAAGCTTTCTTT. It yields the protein CASTGVADTEAFF.

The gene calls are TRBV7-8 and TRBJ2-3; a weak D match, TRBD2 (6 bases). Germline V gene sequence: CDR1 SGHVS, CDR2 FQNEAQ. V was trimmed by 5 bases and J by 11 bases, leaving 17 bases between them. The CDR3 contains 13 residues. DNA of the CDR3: TGTGCCAGCAGCCCAACACCGGGACTCCAGCAGTATTTT. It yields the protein CASSPTPGLQQYF.

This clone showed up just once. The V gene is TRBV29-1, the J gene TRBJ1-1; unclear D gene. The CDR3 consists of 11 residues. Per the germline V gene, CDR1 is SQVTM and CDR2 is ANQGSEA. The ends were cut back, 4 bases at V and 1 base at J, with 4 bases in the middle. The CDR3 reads CSVVRNTEAFF. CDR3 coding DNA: TGCAGCGTTGTGCGGAACACTGAAGCTTTCTTT. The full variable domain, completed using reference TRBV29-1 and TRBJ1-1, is SAVISQKPSRDICQRGTSLTIQCQVDSQVTMMFWYRQQPGQSLTLIATANQGSEATYESGFVIDKFPISRPNLTFSTLTVSNMSPEDSSIYLCSVVRNTEAFFGQGTRLTVV.

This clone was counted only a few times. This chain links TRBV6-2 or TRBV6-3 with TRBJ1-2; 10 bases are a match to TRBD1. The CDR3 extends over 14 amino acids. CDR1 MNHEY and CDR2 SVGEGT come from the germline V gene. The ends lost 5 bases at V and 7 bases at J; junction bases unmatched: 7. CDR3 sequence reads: CASSDLGQGTGYTF. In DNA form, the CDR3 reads TGTGCCAGCAGTGACCTGGGACAGGGGACTGGCTACACCTTC.

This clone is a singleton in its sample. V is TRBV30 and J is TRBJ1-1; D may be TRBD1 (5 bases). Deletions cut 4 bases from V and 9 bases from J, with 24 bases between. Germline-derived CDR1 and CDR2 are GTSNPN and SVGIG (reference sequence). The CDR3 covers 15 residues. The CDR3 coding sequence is TGTGCCTGGACCGTTACCGGGGGAGGAGCCAATAAAGCTTTCTTT. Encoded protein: CAWTVTGGGANKAFF. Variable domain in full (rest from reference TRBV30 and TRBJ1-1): SQTIHQWPATLVQPVGSPLSLECTVEGTSNPNLYWYRQAAGRGLQLLFYSVGIGQISSEVPQNLSASRPQDRQFILSSKKLLLSDSGFYLCAWTVTGGGANKAFFGQGTRLTVV.

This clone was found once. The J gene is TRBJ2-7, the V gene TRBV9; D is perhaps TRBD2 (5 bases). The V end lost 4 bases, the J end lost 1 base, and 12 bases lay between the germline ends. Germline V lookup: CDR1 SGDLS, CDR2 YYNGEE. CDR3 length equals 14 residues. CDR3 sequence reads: CASSKDGGSYEQYF. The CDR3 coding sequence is TGTGCCAGCAGCAAGGACGGAGGATCCTACGAGCAGTACTTC.